These 30 T cell receptor beta chains share one sample of origin, sequenced in a study of shared clonotypes between healthy human individuals. Measured with immunoSEQ multiplex PCR; TCRdb has only the in-frame clones, and not every one. The table lists approximately 350,000 clones, roughly 70% of them singletons. The sample consisted of memory CD4+ T cells sorted from blood. Documented subset: CD45RA-negative fraction. The receptors originated from a man aged 30 to 45 in good health.

The gene calls are TRBV5-1 and TRBJ1-1; D may be TRBD1 (5 bases). Germline V gene data show CDR1 as SGHRS and CDR2 as YFSETQ. This CDR3 has 15 residues. The germline V and J ends were trimmed by 0 bases and 1 base, with 10 bases remaining between them. The CDR3 DNA reads as TGCGCCAGCAGCTTGGTGGGAGGGGCGAACACTGAAGCTTTCTTT. Translating gives CASSLVGGANTEAFF.

This clone was observed once. The chain recombines TRBV2 with TRBJ1-1, with TRBD1 matching over 7 bases. The CDR3 has 13 amino acids. The V gene's germline CDR1 is SNHLY and CDR2 FYNNEI. In DNA form, the CDR3 reads TGTGTTACATCGAGACAGGGAAACACTGAAGCTTTCTTT. Its translation: CVTSRQGNTEAFF.

V usage is TRBV11-2 and J usage is TRBJ2-7; TRBD2 matches at 11 bases. The CDR3 extends over 14 amino acids. V was clipped by 4 bases and J by 2 bases; unmatched bases: 1. CDR1 is SGHAT and CDR2 is FQNNGV in the germline V gene. The CDR3 region is CASSSSGRPYEQYF. DNA for the CDR3: TGTGCCAGCAGCTCTAGCGGGAGGCCCTACGAGCAGTACTTC. Full variable domain (remainder filled in from reference TRBV11-2 and TRBJ2-7): EAGVAQSPRYKIIEKRQSVAFWCNPISGHATLYWYQQILGQGPKLLIQFQNNGVVDDSQLPKDRFSAERLKGVDSTLKIQPAKLEDSAVYLCASSSSGRPYEQYFGPGTRLTVT.

The gene calls are TRBV10-2 and TRBJ2-1; D remains ambiguous. This CDR3 region has 12 residues. Deletions cut 4 bases from V and 7 bases from J, with 8 bases between. CDR1 and CDR2 from the germline V gene are WSHSY and SAAADI. Here the CDR3 DNA reads TGCGCCAGCAGTGCGCCGTGGAATGAGCAGTTCTTC. Translated, it gives CASSAPWNEQFF.

The V gene is TRBV2, the J gene TRBJ2-7; 9 bases align to TRBD1. V lost 5 bases, J lost 7 bases, and 9 bases stayed unmatched. Germline V gene sequence: CDR1 SNHLY, CDR2 FYNNEI. CDR3 length: 14 residues. CDR3 DNA: TGTGCCAGCAGTCTTGGACAGGGGATGTATGAGCAGTACTTC. It yields the protein CASSLGQGMYEQYF.

The gene calls are TRBV5-4 and TRBJ1-2; D remains ambiguous. Trimming shortened V by 5 bases and J by 7 bases, and 15 bases separated the two germline ends. The V gene's germline CDR1 is SGHNT and CDR2 YYREEE (reference sequence). This CDR3 contains 13 residues. The CDR3 region is CASRFPGAPGYTF. The DNA of the CDR3 is TGTGCCAGCAGGTTCCCGGGTGCCCCTGGCTACACCTTC.

The gene calls are TRBV27 and TRBJ2-5; 9 bases are a match to TRBD2. From germline, CDR1 is MNHEY and CDR2 SMNVEV (reference sequence). CDR3 length equals 14 residues. Trimming at V came to 5 bases and at J to 4 bases, leaving 5 bases not matched to a gene. The CDR3 protein is CASSQGLARETQYF. CDR3 in DNA: TGTGCCAGCAGTCAGGGACTAGCACGAGAGACCCAGTACTTC.

Notes on this clone: The same CDR3 is also encoded by other DNA sequences in this sample. The chain recombines TRBV5-1 with TRBJ2-7; TRBD2 agrees at 14 bases. CDR1 SGHRS and CDR2 YFSETQ come from the germline V gene. V gave up 4 bases and J gave up 4 bases; unmatched junction bases: 10. The CDR3 sequence is 17 residues long. This CDR3 is CASSLGTSGSNPYEQYF. CDR3 coding DNA: TGCGCCAGCAGCCTCGGGACTAGCGGGAGTAATCCTTACGAGCAGTACTTC. The variable domain in full, completed from reference TRBV5-1 and TRBJ2-7, reads KAGVTQTPRYLIKTRGQQVTLSCSPISGHRSVSWYQQTPGQGLQFLFEYFSETQRNKGNFPGRFSGRQFSNSRSEMNVSTLELGDSALYLCASSLGTSGSNPYEQYFGPGTRLTVT.

The chain combines TRBV9 with TRBJ2-1, with D tentatively TRBD2 (6 bases). Germline V gene data show CDR1 as SGDLS and CDR2 as YYNGEE. V lost 1 base to trimming and J lost 4 bases, with 18 bases between them. This CDR3 comprises 17 residues. CDR3 region: CASSVLPSSRGYNEQFF. CDR3 coding DNA: TGTGCCAGCAGCGTACTTCCATCATCACGGGGGTACAATGAGCAGTTCTTC.

This rearrangement joins TRBV7-2 to TRBJ2-7; tentative D call: TRBD2 (6 bases). Trimming left V 5 bases short and J 4 bases short, with 12 bases between. Germline-derived CDR1 and CDR2 are SGHTA and FQGNSA. The CDR3 runs 13 residues. The CDR3 nucleotides read TGTGCCAGCAGCCGACTCGGGGGATACGAGCAGTACTTC. This codes for CASSRLGGYEQYF.

The rearrangement uses TRBV29-1 and TRBJ2-7; 8 bases are shared with TRBD1. Germline V CDR1 and CDR2: SQVTM, ANQGSEA. V dropped 6 bases and J dropped 5; count of bases not matched to a gene: 3. The length of the CDR3 is 11 residues. The CDR3 protein is CSVDRANEQYF. CDR3 coding DNA: TGCAGCGTGGACAGGGCCAACGAGCAGTACTTC.

The chain is built from TRBV5-1 and TRBJ1-1, with D possibly matching TRBD1 (5 bases). Germline loops: CDR1 SGHRS, CDR2 YFSETQ. This CDR3 comprises 14 residues. Trimming removed 5 bases at V and 3 bases at J, with 14 bases between. CDR3 sequence: CASRAGTVDTEAFF. The DNA for the CDR3 is TGCGCCAGCAGGGCCGGGACGGTGGACACTGAAGCTTTCTTT.

The gene calls are TRBV4-1 and TRBJ1-3; 9 nucleotides align to TRBD1. V gave up 4 bases and J gave up 3 bases; unmatched junction bases: 16. The germline gives CDR1 MGHRA, CDR2 YSYEKL. The CDR3 sequence is 19 residues long. The CDR3 region is CASSLRDRVAVRHGNTIYF. DNA for the CDR3: TGCGCCAGCAGCCTCCGGGACAGGGTCGCCGTACGCCATGGAAACACCATATATTTT.

This chain's CDR3 is CASSLSFSGSEDEQYF. In DNA, the CDR3 is TGTGCCAGCAGCTTATCTTTTAGCGGGAGCGAGGACGAGCAGTACTTC. The chain is built from TRBV11-2 and TRBJ2-5; TRBD2 matches at 9 bases. The J call may be wrong; the DNA end is better matched by TRBJ2-7. CDR1 and CDR2 from the germline V gene are SGHAT and FQNNGV. This CDR3 is built from 16 residues.

This chain connects TRBV30 to TRBJ2-3; D perhaps matches TRBD1 (6 bases). Germline CDR1 GTSNPN, CDR2 SVGIG (reference sequence). The CDR3 has 12 residues. V gave up 8 bases and J gave up 0 bases, with 9 bases separating them. The CDR3 DNA reads TGTGCCAAGGACAGAAGCACAGATACGCAGTATTTT. Residues: CAKDRSTDTQYF. Using reference TRBV30 and TRBJ2-3 for the parts outside the CDR3, the full variable domain is SQTIHQWPATLVQPVGSPLSLECTVEGTSNPNLYWYRQAAGRGLQLLFYSVGIGQISSEVPQNLSASRPQDRQFILSSKKLLLSDSGFYLCAKDRSTDTQYFGPGTRLTVL.

CDR3 coding DNA: TGCAGTGCTAGACACAACAATGAGCAGTTCTTC. Translation: CSARHNNEQFF. The rearrangement uses TRBV20-1 and TRBJ2-1, with D hard to call. This CDR3 is built from 11 residues. Germline CDR1 is DFQATT and CDR2 is SNEGSKA (reference sequence). Between the trimmed V and J ends, which lost 2 bases and 5 bases, there was a span of 4 bases.

The chain combines TRBV7-6 with TRBJ2-7, with D possibly matching TRBD2 (6 bases). CDR3 size: 17 residues. The germline gives CDR1 SGHVS, CDR2 FNYEAQ. Deletions cut 2 bases from V and 5 bases from J, with 22 bases between. CDR3 DNA: TGTGCCAGCAGCTTATTAGGGTTGACAAGGACTAAAGACGAGCAGTACTTC. Translating it yields CASSLLGLTRTKDEQYF.

This clone was detected once. The DNA for the CDR3 is TGCGCCAGCAGCCTGGGGGGACAGGGTGGCGAGCAGTACTTC. Protein: CASSLGGQGGEQYF. The rearrangement joins TRBV5-1 to TRBJ2-7; 9 bases map to TRBD1. The germline V gene encodes CDR1 SGHRS and CDR2 YFSETQ. The length of the CDR3 is 14 residues. V was clipped by 4 bases and J by 6 bases; unmatched bases: 8. The full variable domain, its missing parts supplied by reference TRBV5-1 and TRBJ2-7, is KAGVTQTPRYLIKTRGQQVTLSCSPISGHRSVSWYQQTPGQGLQFLFEYFSETQRNKGNFPGRFSGRQFSNSRSEMNVSTLELGDSALYLCASSLGGQGGEQYFGPGTRLTVT.

The chain combines TRBV6-1 with TRBJ2-7; D uncertain. Trimming removed 4 bases from V and 2 bases from J, with 9 bases in between. Germline V gene lookup returns CDR1 MNHNS and CDR2 SASEGT. This CDR3 contains 13 residues. For the CDR3, the DNA is TGTGCCAGCAGTGCAGCTACCGCCTACGAGCAGTACTTC. Protein: CASSAATAYEQYF.

The gene calls are TRBV15 and TRBJ2-3, with no clear D. V lost 0 bases and J 2 bases, leaving 3 bases between the germline ends. The V gene's germline CDR1 is LNHNV and CDR2 YYDKDF (reference sequence). This CDR3 contains 13 residues. The CDR3 DNA sequence: TGTGCCACCAGCAGAGACGACACAGATACGCAGTATTTT. Protein product: CATSRDDTDTQYF.

The J gene is TRBJ1-2, the V gene TRBV7-2, with 12 bases identical to TRBD1. Losses at the gene ends were 5 bases for V and 10 bases for J; bases not matched to a gene: 5. The CDR3 sequence is 13 residues long. Germline V gene lookup returns CDR1 SGHTA and CDR2 FQGNSA. The CDR3 DNA reads as TGTGCCAGCAGCCGGGACAGGGGGCGCGACTACACCTTC. As protein: CASSRDRGRDYTF.

This clone was seen a handful of times. In the same sample, other DNA sequences code for this CDR3. The chain joins TRBV5-1 to TRBJ1-4; D may be TRBD1 (5 bases). V lost 5 bases, J lost 3 bases, and 11 bases lay in between. CDR1 is SGHRS and CDR2 is YFSETQ in the germline V gene. The CDR3 totals 14 residues. CDR3 loop: CASSLGVANEKLFF. The CDR3 DNA sequence: TGCGCCAGCAGTTTAGGGGTAGCTAATGAAAAACTGTTTTTT. Full variable domain (rest looked up from reference TRBV5-1 and TRBJ1-4): KAGVTQTPRYLIKTRGQQVTLSCSPISGHRSVSWYQQTPGQGLQFLFEYFSETQRNKGNFPGRFSGRQFSNSRSEMNVSTLELGDSALYLCASSLGVANEKLFFGSGTQLSVL.

The CDR3 coding sequence is TGTGCCAGCAGCCCCGCCGGGACCACCACCGGGGAGCTGTTTTTT. It translates to CASSPAGTTTGELFF. The V call is TRBV7-2, the J call TRBJ2-2; either TRBD1 or TRBD2 may supply D (5 bases each). The CDR3 consists of 15 residues. The germline V and J ends were trimmed by 5 bases and 4 bases, with 14 bases remaining between them. Germline V gives CDR1 SGHTA, CDR2 FQGNSA.

The chain carries TRBV30 and TRBJ2-1; tentatively, D is TRBD2 (5 bases). This CDR3 comprises 13 residues. Germline V gene sequence: CDR1 GTSNPN, CDR2 SVGIG (reference sequence). The V end lost 4 bases, the J end lost 12 bases, and 19 bases lay between the germline ends. The CDR3 loop reads CAWNPGREKGQFF. The CDR3 DNA reads TGTGCCTGGAACCCGGGTCGGGAAAAGGGGCAGTTCTTC.

The V and J genes are TRBV6-5 and TRBJ2-2; D may be TRBD1 (5 bases). The CDR3 extends over 14 amino acids. The V and J ends lost 8 bases and 6 bases respectively, with 16 bases between them. CDR1 MNHEY and CDR2 SVGAGI come from the germline V gene. CDR3 protein: CASERGLRSGELFF. The DNA of the CDR3 is TGTGCCAGCGAAAGGGGCCTACGTTCCGGGGAGCTGTTTTTT.

This chain connects TRBV19 to TRBJ1-4; D is unclear. The CDR3 runs 12 residues. Looked up from germline, CDR1 is LNHDA and CDR2 is SQIVND (reference sequence). Trimming shortened V by 8 bases and J by 4 bases, and 8 bases separated the two germline ends. The CDR3 region has the DNA TGTGCCAGTCGGGAGCTTAATGAAAAACTGTTTTTT. It translates to CASRELNEKLFF.

The genes are TRBV19 and TRBJ1-2; D call uncertain. In germline, CDR1 is LNHDA, CDR2 SQIVND (reference sequence). Trimming stripped 6 bases from V and 8 bases from J, with 22 bases between. The CDR3 consists of 15 residues. The CDR3: CASSFWGPSGRGYTF. In DNA, the CDR3 is TGTGCCAGTAGCTTCTGGGGTCCCTCCGGGAGGGGCTACACCTTC.

This clone was counted between two and nine times. The chain recombines TRBV18 with TRBJ2-5; D is undetermined. Trimming shortened V by 1 base and J by 5 bases, and 5 bases separated the two germline ends. Germline lookup yields CDR1 KGHSH and CDR2 LQKENI. There are 12 residues in the CDR3. Here the CDR3 DNA reads TGTGCCAGCTCACCACTCGAGGAGACCCAGTACTTC. It yields the protein CASSPLEETQYF.

This chain uses TRBV13 with TRBJ2-7; 9 bases match TRBD2. The germline V gene has CDR1 PRHDT and CDR2 FYEKMQ (reference sequence). J gave up 3 bases and V 3 bases, and 3 bases lay outside the gene matches. The CDR3 extends over 14 amino acids. This chain's CDR3 is CASSLASGNYEQYF. The CDR3 DNA sequence: TGTGCCAGCAGCTTGGCTAGCGGGAACTACGAGCAGTACTTC.

In DNA, the CDR3 is TGTGCCAGTAGTATGGTCGGGAATCAGCCCCAGCATTTT. Its translation: CASSMVGNQPQHF. The V call is TRBV19, the J call TRBJ1-5; D is unclear. Germline V gene lookup returns CDR1 LNHDA and CDR2 SQIVND (reference sequence). This CDR3 contains 13 residues. V lost 3 bases and J lost 4, with 7 bases in between.